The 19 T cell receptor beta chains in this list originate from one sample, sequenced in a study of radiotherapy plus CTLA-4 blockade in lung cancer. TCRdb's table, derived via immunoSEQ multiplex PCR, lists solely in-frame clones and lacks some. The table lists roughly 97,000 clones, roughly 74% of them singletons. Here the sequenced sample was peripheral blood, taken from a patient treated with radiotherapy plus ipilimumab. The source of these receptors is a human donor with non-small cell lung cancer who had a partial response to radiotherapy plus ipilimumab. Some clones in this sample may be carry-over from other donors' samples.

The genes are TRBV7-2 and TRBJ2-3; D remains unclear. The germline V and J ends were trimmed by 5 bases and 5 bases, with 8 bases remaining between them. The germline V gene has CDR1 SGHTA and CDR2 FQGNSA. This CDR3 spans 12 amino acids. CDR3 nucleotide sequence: TGTGCCAGCAGCCCTGGTAGAGATACGCAGTATTTT. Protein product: CASSPGRDTQYF.

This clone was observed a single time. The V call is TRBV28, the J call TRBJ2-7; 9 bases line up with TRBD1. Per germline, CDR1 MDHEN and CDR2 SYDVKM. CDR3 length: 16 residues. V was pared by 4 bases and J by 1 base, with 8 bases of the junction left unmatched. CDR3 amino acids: CASSYTPGQGSYEQYF. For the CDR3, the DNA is TGTGCCAGCAGTTACACCCCGGGACAGGGTTCCTACGAGCAGTACTTC.

The CDR3, as DNA: TGTGCCAGCTCACCACCAGGGGGCAGAGACAATGAGCAGTTCTTC. Translation gives CASSPPGGRDNEQFF. V usage is TRBV18 and J usage is TRBJ2-1, with TRBD1 identical over 7 bases. The germline CDR1 and CDR2 sequences are KGHSH and LQKENI. V shed 0 bases and J 5 bases; nucleotides not matched to a gene: 4. The CDR3 is made up of 15 amino acids.

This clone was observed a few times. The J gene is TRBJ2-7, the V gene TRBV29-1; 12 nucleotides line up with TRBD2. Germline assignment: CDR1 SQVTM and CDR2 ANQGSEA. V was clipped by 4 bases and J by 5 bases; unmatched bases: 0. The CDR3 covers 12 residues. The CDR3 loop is CSVGTSGNEQYF. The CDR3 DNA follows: TGCAGCGTTGGGACTAGCGGGAACGAGCAGTACTTC.

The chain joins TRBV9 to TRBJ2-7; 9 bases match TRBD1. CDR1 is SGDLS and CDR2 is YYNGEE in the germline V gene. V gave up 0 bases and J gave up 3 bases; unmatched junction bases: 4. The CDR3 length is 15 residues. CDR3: CASSVGGDRVYEQYF. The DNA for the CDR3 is TGTGCCAGCAGCGTAGGAGGGGACAGGGTCTACGAGCAGTACTTC.

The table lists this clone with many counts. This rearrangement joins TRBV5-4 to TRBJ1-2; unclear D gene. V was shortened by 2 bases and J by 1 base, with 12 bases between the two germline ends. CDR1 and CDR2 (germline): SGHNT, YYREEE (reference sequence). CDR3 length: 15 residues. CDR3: CASSFVGLSNYGYTF. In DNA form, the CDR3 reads TGTGCCAGCAGCTTTGTTGGACTGAGTAACTATGGCTACACCTTC.

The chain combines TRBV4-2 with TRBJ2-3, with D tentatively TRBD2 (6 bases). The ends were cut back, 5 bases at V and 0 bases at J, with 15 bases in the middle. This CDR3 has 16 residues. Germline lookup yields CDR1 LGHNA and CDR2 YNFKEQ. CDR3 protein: CASSLGGDLSTDTQYF. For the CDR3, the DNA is TGTGCCAGCAGCTTAGGAGGGGATCTTAGCACAGATACGCAGTATTTT.

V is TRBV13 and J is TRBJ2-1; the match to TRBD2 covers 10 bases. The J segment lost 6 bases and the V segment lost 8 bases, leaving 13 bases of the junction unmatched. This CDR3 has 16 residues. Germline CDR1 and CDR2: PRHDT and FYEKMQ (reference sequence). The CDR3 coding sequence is TGTGCCAGCTCGTTTAGCGGGAGGCAACGGAGCAATGAGCAGTTCTTC. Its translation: CASSFSGRQRSNEQFF.

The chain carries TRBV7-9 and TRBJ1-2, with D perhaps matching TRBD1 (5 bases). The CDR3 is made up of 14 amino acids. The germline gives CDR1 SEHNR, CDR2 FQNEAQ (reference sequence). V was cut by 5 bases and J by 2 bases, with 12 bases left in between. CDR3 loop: CASSPRATNYGYTF. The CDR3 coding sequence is TGTGCCAGCAGCCCCAGGGCCACCAACTATGGCTACACCTTC.

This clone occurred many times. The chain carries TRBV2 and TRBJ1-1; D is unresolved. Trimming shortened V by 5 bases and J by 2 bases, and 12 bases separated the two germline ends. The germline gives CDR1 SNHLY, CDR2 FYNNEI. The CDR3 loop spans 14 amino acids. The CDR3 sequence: CASSSQGANTEAFF. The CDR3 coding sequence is TGTGCCAGCAGTTCTCAAGGAGCAAACACTGAAGCTTTCTTT.

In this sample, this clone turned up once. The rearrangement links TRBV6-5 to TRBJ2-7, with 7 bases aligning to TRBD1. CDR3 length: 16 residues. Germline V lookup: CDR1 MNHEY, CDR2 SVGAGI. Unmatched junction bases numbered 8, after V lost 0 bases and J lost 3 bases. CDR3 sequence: CASSYSGVGTVYEQYF. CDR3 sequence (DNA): TGTGCCAGCAGTTACTCCGGGGTGGGGACAGTCTACGAGCAGTACTTC.

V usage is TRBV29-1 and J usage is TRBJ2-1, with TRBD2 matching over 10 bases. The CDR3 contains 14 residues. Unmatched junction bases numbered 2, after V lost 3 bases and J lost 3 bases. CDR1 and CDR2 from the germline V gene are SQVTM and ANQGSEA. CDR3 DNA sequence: TGCAGCGTTGATCGGACTAGCGGCTACAATGAGCAGTTCTTC. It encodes CSVDRTSGYNEQFF.

CDR3 sequence reads: CASSLGGGSSSGNTIYF. The DNA of the CDR3 is TGTGCCAGCAGTTTAGGGGGGGGGAGCAGTTCTGGAAACACCATATATTTT. This chain links TRBV28 with TRBJ1-3; D is perhaps TRBD1 (5 bases). Trimming removed 2 bases from V and 1 base from J, with 15 bases in between. The germline V gene has CDR1 MDHEN and CDR2 SYDVKM. The CDR3 runs 17 residues.

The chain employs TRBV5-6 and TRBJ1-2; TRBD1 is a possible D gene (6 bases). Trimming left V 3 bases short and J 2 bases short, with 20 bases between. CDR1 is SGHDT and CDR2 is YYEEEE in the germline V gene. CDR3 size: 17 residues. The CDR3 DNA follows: TGTGCCAGCAGCTCCACAGGGCTTTTTCAATGGAACTATGGCTACACCTTC. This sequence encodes CASSSTGLFQWNYGYTF.

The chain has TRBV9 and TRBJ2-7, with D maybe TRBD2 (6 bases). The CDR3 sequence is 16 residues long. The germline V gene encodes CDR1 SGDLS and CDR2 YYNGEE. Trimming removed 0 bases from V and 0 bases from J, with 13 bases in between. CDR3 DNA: TGTGCCAGCAGCGTAGATACGGGAGCAGGCTCCTACGAGCAGTACTTC. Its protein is CASSVDTGAGSYEQYF.

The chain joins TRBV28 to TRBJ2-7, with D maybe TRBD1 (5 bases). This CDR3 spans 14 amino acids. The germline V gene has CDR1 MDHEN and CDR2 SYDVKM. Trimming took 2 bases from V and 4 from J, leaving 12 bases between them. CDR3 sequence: CASSLGQGWYEQYF. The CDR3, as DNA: TGTGCCAGCAGTTTAGGGCAGGGTTGGTACGAGCAGTACTTC.

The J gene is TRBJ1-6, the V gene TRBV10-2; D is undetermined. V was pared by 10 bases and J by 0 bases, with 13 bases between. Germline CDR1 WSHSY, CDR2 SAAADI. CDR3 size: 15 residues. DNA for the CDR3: TGCGCCAACAAGAACGGGAGCTCCTATAATTCACCCCTCCACTTT. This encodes CANKNGSSYNSPLHF.

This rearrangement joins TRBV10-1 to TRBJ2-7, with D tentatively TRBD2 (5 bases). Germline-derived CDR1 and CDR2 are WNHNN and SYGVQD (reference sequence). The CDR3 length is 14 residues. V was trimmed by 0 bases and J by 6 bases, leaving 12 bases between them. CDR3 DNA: TGCGCCAGCAGTGAGTCGGGCGGGTGGGGCGAGCAGTACTTC. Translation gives CASSESGGWGEQYF.

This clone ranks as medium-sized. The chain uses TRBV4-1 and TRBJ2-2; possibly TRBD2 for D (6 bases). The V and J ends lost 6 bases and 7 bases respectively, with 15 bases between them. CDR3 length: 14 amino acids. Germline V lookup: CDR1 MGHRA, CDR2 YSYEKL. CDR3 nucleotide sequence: TGCGCCAGCAGACTAGCCGGGTCCAACGGGGAGCTGTTTTTT. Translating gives CASRLAGSNGELFF.